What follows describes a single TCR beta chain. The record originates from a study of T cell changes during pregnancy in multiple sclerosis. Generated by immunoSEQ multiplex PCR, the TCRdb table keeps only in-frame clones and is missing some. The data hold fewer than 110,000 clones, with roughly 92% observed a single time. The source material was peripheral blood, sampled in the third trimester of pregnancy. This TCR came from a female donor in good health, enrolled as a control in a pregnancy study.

In DNA form, the CDR3 reads TGTGCCAGCAGCTTAGCCGGGAGAAATAATGAAAAACTGTTTTTT. It specifies CASSLAGRNNEKLFF. This chain uses TRBV11-1 with TRBJ1-4; D gene uncertain. Germline V gene lookup returns CDR1 SGHAT and CDR2 FQDESV (reference sequence). Trimming left V 0 bases short and J 4 bases short, with 9 bases between. The CDR3 runs to 15 residues.